This TCR beta chain was sequenced for a study of T cell responses to AZD1222 COVID-19 vaccine (dated by TCRdb to the early 2020s). Background on the whole study: A total of just over 230 trial participants underwent TCR sequencing, of whom about 210 had received two doses of AZD1222 and approximately 25 had received two doses of the MenACWY control vaccine. Trial participants were enrolled by age into 18-55, 56-69 and 70-plus year subgroups, with around 150, 28 and 57 TCR-sequenced participants respectively. Overall study outcomes, separate from this receptor: The 56-69-year group was small, and its depth increase did not reach significance, likely because of low power. Spike-specific TCR breadth and depth rose significantly after two AZD1222 doses compared with day 0 and with MenACWY recipients. Reportedly, close to half of the unique spike-specific TCRs recognized epitopes lying outside the regions that are mutated in the B.1.351 and B.1.1.7 variants. Conclusions about previously exposed vaccinees are limited because only six or seven AZD1222 recipients were SARS-CoV-2 seropositive at baseline. Because no day 14 peak-response samples were available, repertoires were characterized only after the peak T cell response. Most participants were white British and females outnumbered males, and the authors suggested that clonal diversity may have been underestimated. CD4 TCRs associated with the vaccine covered the entire spike protein, and the dominant responses were in regions 160-218 and 743-854.

In regard to this clone: Its antigen remains undetermined. Base qualities are missing; no much larger clone stands one base away.

This sample's time point label indicates: about 28 days (+/-7) after the second vaccine dose. AZD1222 recipients with second doses at about 4 weeks or about 12 weeks were pooled, because spike-specific TCR depth and breadth did not differ between schedules. Vaccinee samples came from UK trials COV001 and COV002, including a single-blind randomized controlled phase 2/3 trial of AZD1222 (ChAdOx1 nCoV-19) in healthy adults. For TCRbeta chain sequencing, PBMC samples were collected from trial participants at day 0 and at day 28 after the second dose. CDR1 is given as SGHNT and CDR2 as YYREEE, both from the germline V gene (reference sequence). Counted from cysteine to phenylalanine, this CDR3 has 15 amino acids. The retained sequence is limited to the CDR3, 45 bases, with the frame set at the first base. Trimmed from V: 3 bases; trimmed from J: 5 bases; junction bases lacking a gene match: 9. The CDR3 regions of human TCRbeta chains were analyzed by immunosequencing. As for the authors' bioinformatics: Repertoire TCRs were matched against a reference library of SARS-CoV-2-specific TCRs generated with the MIRA antigen-specificity platform. Breadth meant the fraction of unique TCRs that were SARS-CoV-2-associated, whereas depth meant the fraction of total T cells that were SARS-CoV-2-associated. Using the MIRA data, every spike-specific TCR was mapped to the spike region that the TCR reacted to and assigned to either a CD4 or a CD8 class. Log10-transformed breadth and depth values were compared by one-way ANOVA with Sidak's multiple comparisons tests. This immuneACCESS table, as held by TCRdb, lists in-frame sequences with V and J called but not all clones. Of the missing ones, under half trace to an unresolved V gene in checked studies; the others have no known cause. For V, J and clone size, that table is used; D and trimming come from the DNA. The sample profile shows roughly 130,000 clones; more than 85% of them were found once. The ten most abundant clones make up approximately 4% of the sample.

The rearrangement combines TRBV5-4 with TRBJ2-5; 8 of the junction bases match TRBD2. This receptor was identified in an adult who received the AZD1222 COVID-19 vaccine. The sample consisted of peripheral blood, taken 28 days after the second AZD1222 dose. The DNA sequence reads TGTGCCAGCAGCTGGGCTCGGGGGGGCCGTGAGACCCAGTACTTC. Its product reads: CASSWARGGRETQYF.